The present TCR beta chain was sequenced within a study of identifying expanded T cells in peripheral blood. Collection occurred without any documented infections or immune events in donors. CDR1 and CDR2 from the germline V gene are SGHAT and FQNNGV. This CDR3 has 13 residues. The V end lost 6 bases, the J end lost 4 bases, and 9 bases lay between the germline ends. Study results and caveats: Clone count variance between approximately two-week samples rose with total template count. About 1.2 clones differed between technical replicates, versus approximately 16 and 19 over time.

Clones were sequenced by immunoSEQ multiplex PCR, and TCRdb holds only the in-frame ones, with some missing. The profile covers 85,000 to 100,000 clones, with approximately 90% appearing a single time and roughly 4% taken by the ten largest. Points on this clone: Its antigen is as yet unknown.

The rearrangement links TRBV11-2 to TRBJ2-2; the D gene is possibly TRBD1 (6 bases). The sample consisted of blood. This TCR derives from a person between 18 and 69 years old in good health. CDR3 DNA: TGTGCCAGCAGGCAGGGGTTCACCGGGGAGCTGTTTTTT. Its protein product is CASRQGFTGELFF.